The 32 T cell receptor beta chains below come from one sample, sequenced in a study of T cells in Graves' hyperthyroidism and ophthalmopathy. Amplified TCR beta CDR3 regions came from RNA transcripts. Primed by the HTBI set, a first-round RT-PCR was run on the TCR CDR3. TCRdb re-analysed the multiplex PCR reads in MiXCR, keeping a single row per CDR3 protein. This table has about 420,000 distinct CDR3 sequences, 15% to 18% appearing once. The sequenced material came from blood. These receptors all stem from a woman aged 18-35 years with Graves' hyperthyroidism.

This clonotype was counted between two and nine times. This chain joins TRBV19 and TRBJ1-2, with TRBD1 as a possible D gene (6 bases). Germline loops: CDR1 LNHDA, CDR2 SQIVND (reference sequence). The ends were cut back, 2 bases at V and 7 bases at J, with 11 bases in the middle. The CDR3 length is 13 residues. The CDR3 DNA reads TGTGCCAGTAGTATACCACAGGGTGGTGGCTACACCTTC. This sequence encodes CASSIPQGGGYTF.

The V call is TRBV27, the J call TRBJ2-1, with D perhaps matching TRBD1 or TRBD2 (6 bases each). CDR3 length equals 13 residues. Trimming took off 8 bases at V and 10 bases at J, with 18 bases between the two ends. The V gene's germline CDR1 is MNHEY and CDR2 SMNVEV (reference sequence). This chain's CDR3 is CASGGQGMAEQFF. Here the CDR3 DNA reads TGTGCCAGCGGGGGGCAGGGGATGGCAGAGCAGTTCTTC.

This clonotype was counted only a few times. The CDR3 here is CASSRTGDSNYGYTF. DNA of the CDR3: TGTGCCAGCAGCCGGACAGGGGACTCTAACTATGGCTACACCTTC. The chain employs TRBV12-3 or TRBV12-4 and TRBJ1-2; 9 bases fit TRBD1. There are 15 residues in the CDR3. Trimming removed 6 bases from V and 0 bases from J; junction bases left unmatched: 5.

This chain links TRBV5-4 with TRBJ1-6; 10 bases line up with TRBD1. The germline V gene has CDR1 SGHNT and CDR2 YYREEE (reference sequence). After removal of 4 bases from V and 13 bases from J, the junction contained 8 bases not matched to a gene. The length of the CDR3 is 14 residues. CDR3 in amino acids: CASSPRDRGFPLHF. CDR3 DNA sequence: TGTGCCAGCAGCCCCCGGGACAGGGGTTTCCCCCTCCACTTT.

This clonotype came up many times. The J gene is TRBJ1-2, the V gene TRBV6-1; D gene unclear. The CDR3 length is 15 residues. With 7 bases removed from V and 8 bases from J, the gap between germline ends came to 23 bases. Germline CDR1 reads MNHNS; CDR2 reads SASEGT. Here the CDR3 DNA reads TGTGCCAGCAAGGTCGTTGGGATGTGGTCTGAGGGCTACACCTTC. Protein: CASKVVGMWSEGYTF.

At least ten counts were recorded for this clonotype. The CDR3: CASSSGTAKNNEQFF. The CDR3 DNA reads TGTGCCAGCAGTTCCGGGACAGCGAAGAACAATGAGCAGTTCTTC. The chain combines TRBV28 with TRBJ2-1, with 7 bases matching TRBD1. V gave up 4 bases and J gave up 5 bases; unmatched junction bases: 8. This CDR3 is built from 15 residues. CDR1 is MDHEN and CDR2 is SYDVKM in the germline V gene.

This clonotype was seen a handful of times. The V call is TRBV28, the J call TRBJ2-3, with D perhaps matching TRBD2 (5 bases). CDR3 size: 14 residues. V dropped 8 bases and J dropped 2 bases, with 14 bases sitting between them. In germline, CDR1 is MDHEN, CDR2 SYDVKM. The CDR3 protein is CASRLLASTDTQYF. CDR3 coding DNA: TGTGCCAGCCGGTTGCTAGCTTCCACAGATACGCAGTATTTT.

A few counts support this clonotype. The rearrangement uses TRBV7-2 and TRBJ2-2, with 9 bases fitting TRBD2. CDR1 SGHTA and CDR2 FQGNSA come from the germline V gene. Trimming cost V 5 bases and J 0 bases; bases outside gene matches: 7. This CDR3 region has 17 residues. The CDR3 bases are TGTGCCAGCAGCAGAGATCGGACTAGCGCGAACACCGGGGAGCTGTTTTTT. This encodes CASSRDRTSANTGELFF.

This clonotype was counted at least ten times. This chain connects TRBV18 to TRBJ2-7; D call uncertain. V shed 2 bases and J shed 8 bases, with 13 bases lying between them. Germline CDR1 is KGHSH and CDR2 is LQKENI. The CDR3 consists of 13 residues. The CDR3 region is CASSPVGFYKQYF. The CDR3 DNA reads TGTGCCAGCTCACCAGTTGGATTTTACAAGCAGTACTTC.

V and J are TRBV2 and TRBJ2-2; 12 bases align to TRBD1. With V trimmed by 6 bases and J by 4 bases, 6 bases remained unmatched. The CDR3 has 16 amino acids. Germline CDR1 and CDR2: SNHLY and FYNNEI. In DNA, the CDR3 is TGTGCCAGCAGGACCCGGGACAGGGGGCGCACCGGGGAGCTGTTTTTT. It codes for CASRTRDRGRTGELFF.

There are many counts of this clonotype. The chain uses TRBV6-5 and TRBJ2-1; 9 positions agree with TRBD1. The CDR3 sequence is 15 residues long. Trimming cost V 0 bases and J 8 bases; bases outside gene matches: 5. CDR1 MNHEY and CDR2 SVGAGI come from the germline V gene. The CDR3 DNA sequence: TGTGCCAGCAGTTACTCGGGGACAGGGAAATATGAGCAGTTCTTC. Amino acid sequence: CASSYSGTGKYEQFF.

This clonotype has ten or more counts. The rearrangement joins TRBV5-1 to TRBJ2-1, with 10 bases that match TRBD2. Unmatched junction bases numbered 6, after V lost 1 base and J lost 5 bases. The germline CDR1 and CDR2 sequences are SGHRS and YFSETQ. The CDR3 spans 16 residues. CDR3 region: CASSLRWLAGDNEQFF. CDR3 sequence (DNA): TGCGCCAGCAGCTTGCGGTGGCTAGCGGGAGACAATGAGCAGTTCTTC. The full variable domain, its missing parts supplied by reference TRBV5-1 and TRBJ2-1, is KAGVTQTPRYLIKTRGQQVTLSCSPISGHRSVSWYQQTPGQGLQFLFEYFSETQRNKGNFPGRFSGRQFSNSRSEMNVSTLELGDSALYLCASSLRWLAGDNEQFFGPGTRLTVL.

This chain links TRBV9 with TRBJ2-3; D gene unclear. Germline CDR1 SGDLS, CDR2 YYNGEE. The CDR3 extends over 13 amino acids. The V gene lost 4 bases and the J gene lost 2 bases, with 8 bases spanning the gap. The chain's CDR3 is CASSLLYTDTQYF. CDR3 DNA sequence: TGTGCCAGCAGCCTCCTTTACACAGATACGCAGTATTTT.

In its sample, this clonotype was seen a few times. Written as DNA, the CDR3 is TGTGCCAGTAGTATAGGACAGGGGTGGACTGAAGCTTTCTTT. Protein sequence: CASSIGQGWTEAFF. This chain connects TRBV19 to TRBJ1-1, with TRBD1 matching 8 bases. CDR3 size: 14 residues. V dropped 1 base and J dropped 5; count of bases not matched to a gene: 3. CDR1 and CDR2 from the germline V gene are LNHDA and SQIVND (reference sequence).

The CDR3 loop is CASSSGQRVAEAFF. The CDR3 DNA follows: TGTGCCAGTAGTTCCGGACAGCGGGTCGCTGAAGCTTTCTTT. J is TRBJ1-1 and V is TRBV19, with TRBD1 as a possible D gene (6 bases). The CDR3 sequence is 14 residues long. Trimming cost V 5 bases and J 6 bases, with 16 bases left between them. Per the germline V gene, CDR1 is LNHDA and CDR2 is SQIVND (reference sequence). Using reference TRBV19 and TRBJ1-1 for the parts outside the CDR3, the full variable domain is DGGITQSPKYLFRKEGQNVTLSCEQNLNHDAMYWYRQDPGQGLRLIYYSQIVNDFQKGDIAEGYSVSREKKESFPLTVTSAQKNPTAFYLCASSSGQRVAEAFFGQGTRLTVV.

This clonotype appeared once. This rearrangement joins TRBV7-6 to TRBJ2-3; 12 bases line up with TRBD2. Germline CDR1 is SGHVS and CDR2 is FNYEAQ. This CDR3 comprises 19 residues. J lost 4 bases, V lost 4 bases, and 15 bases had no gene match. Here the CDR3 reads CASSSRTSGVGGVPDTQYF. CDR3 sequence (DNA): TGTGCCAGCAGCTCCCGGACTAGCGGGGTGGGTGGGGTCCCAGATACGCAGTATTTT.

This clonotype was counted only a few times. The DNA of the CDR3 is TGTGCCAGCAGTCCTCAGGAGCCAGGAGGGGAGCTGTTTTTT. It encodes CASSPQEPGGELFF. This rearrangement joins TRBV12-3 or TRBV12-4 to TRBJ2-2; unclear D gene. The CDR3 has 14 amino acids. V was cut by 5 bases and J by 8 bases, with 15 bases left in between.

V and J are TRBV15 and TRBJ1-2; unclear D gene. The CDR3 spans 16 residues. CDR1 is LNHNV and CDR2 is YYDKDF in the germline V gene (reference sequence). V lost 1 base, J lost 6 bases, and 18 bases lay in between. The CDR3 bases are TGTGCCACCAGCAGAGGATTAGGGCGGCCCGTAGATGGCTACACCTTC. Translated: CATSRGLGRPVDGYTF.

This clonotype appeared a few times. Here the CDR3 DNA reads TGTGCCAGCAGCTTAAAGGCGGCCTTGAACACCGGGGAGCTGTTTTTT. Amino acid sequence: CASSLKAALNTGELFF. The chain links TRBV7-8 to TRBJ2-2, with unresolved D. CDR1 is SGHVS, CDR2 FQNEAQ, per germline. V lost 2 bases and J 1 base, leaving 11 bases between the germline ends. The CDR3 has 16 residues.

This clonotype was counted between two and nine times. This CDR3 reads CATSENRAAGELFF. The DNA of the CDR3 is TGTGCCACCAGTGAAAACAGGGCCGCCGGGGAGCTGTTTTTT. The genes are TRBV24-1 and TRBJ2-2, with D perhaps matching TRBD1 (6 bases). This CDR3 contains 14 residues. V was shortened by 4 bases and J by 6 bases, with 11 bases between the two germline ends. The germline CDR1 and CDR2 sequences are KGHDR and SFDVKD.

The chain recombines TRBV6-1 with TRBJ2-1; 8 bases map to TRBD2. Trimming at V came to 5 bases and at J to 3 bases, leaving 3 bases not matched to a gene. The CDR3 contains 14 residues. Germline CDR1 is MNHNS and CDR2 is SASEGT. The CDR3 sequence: CASSPAGDYNEQFF. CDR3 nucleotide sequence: TGTGCCAGCAGTCCAGCGGGGGACTACAATGAGCAGTTCTTC.

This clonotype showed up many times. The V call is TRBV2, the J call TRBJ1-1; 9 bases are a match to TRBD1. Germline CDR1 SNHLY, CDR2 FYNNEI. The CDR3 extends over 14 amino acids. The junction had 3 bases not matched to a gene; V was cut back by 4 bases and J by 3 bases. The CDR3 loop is CASSGWTGDTEAFF. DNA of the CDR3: TGTGCCAGCAGTGGATGGACAGGGGACACTGAAGCTTTCTTT.

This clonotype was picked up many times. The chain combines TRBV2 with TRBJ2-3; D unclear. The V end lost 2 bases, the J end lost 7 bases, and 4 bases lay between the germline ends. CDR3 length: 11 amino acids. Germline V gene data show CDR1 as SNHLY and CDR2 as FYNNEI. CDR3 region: CASSERYTQYF. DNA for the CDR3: TGTGCCAGCAGTGAACGATATACGCAGTATTTT.

The CDR3 DNA sequence: TGTGCCAGCAGACAGACAGGTACCTACGAGCAGTACTTC. Its protein is CASRQTGTYEQYF. The chain recombines TRBV6-1 with TRBJ2-7; D is possibly TRBD1 (6 bases). The CDR3 is 13 residues long. The germline gives CDR1 MNHNS, CDR2 SASEGT. Trimming took 6 bases from V and 2 from J, leaving 11 bases between them.

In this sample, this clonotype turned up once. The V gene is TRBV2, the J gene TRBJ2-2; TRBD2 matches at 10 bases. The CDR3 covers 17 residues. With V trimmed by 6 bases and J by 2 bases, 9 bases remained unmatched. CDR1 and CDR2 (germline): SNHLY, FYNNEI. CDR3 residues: CASSRSGGAYNTGELFF. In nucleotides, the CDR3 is TGTGCCAGCAGCCGCAGCGGGGGGGCCTACAACACCGGGGAGCTGTTTTTT.

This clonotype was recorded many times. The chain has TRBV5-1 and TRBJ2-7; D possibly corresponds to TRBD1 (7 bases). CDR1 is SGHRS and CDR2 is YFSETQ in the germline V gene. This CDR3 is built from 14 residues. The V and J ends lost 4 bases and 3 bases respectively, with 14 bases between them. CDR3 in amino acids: CASSRRDSFYEQYF. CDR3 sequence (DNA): TGCGCCAGCAGCAGGAGGGACAGCTTCTACGAGCAGTACTTC.

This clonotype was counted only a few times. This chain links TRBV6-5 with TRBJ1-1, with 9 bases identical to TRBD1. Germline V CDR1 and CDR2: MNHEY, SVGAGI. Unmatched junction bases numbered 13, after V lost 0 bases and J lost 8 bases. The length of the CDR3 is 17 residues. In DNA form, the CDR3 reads TGTGCCAGCAGTTACTCGATGTTTTACAGGGGGCAGTCAGAAGCTTTCTTT. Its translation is CASSYSMFYRGQSEAFF.

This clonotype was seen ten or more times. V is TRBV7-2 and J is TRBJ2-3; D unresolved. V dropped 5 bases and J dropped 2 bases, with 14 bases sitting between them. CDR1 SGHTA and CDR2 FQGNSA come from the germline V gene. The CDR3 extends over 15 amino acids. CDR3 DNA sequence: TGTGCCAGCAGCCCGGTGGTGGGCGCCACAGATACGCAGTATTTT. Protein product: CASSPVVGATDTQYF.

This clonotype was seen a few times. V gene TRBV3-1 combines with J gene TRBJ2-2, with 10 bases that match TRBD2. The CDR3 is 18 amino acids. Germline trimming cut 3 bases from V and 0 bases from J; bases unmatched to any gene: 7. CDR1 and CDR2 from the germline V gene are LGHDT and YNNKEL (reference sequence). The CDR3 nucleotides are TGTGCCAGCAGCCAGTCTAGCGGGGGCCGACCGAACACCGGGGAGCTGTTTTTT. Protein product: CASSQSSGGRPNTGELFF.

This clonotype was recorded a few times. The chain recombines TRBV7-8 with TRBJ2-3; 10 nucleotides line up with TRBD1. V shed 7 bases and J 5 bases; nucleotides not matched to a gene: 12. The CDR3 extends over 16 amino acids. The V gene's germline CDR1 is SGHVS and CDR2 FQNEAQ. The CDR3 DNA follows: TGTGCCAGCAACAAACGACCGGGACAGGGGAGAGATACGCAGTATTTT. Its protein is CASNKRPGQGRDTQYF.

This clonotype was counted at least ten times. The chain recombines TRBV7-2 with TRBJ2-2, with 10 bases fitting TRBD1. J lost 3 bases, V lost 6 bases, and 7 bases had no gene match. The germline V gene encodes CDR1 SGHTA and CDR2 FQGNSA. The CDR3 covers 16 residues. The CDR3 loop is CASSHQGTGDTGELFF. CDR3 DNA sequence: TGTGCCAGCAGTCACCAGGGGACAGGGGACACCGGGGAGCTGTTTTTT.

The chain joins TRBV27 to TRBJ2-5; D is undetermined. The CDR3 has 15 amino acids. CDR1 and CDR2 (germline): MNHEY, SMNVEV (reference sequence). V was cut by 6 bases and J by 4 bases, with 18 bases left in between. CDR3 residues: CASSPTTRVRETQYF. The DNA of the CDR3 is TGTGCCAGCAGCCCCACCACTCGTGTTAGAGAGACCCAGTACTTC.